This TCR beta chain was retrieved from a study of resident and recirculating memory T cells in vitiligo. Study-level findings and limits: Sequences differed between biopsy sites and patients, suggesting private specificity.

TCRdb's copy holds only in-frame clones and misses some; the assay was immunoSEQ multiplex PCR. The table lists 60,000 to 80,000 clones, approximately 90% of them singletons. V was pared by 4 bases and J by 1 base, with 10 bases between. The CDR3 sequence is 14 residues long. Germline CDR1 is SGHRS and CDR2 is YFSETQ. This clone was detected only once. Its specificity is unknown. Material for sequencing was blood. The sequence came from a male donor with vitiligo. The V gene is TRBV5-1, the J gene TRBJ2-3; the D gene is possibly TRBD2 (5 bases). This CDR3 reads CASSPGVGTDTQYF. The CDR3 nucleotides read TGCGCCAGCAGCCCCGGGGTGGGCACAGATACGCAGTATTTT. The full variable domain, with the rest looked up from reference TRBV5-1 and TRBJ2-3, is KAGVTQTPRYLIKTRGQQVTLSCSPISGHRSVSWYQQTPGQGLQFLFEYFSETQRNKGNFPGRFSGRQFSNSRSEMNVSTLELGDSALYLCASSPGVGTDTQYFGPGTRLTVL.